The 15 T cell receptor beta chains reported below all come from one sample, sequenced in a study of cytomegalovirus exposure and HLA in healthy donors. PCR amplification relied on 60 Vbeta primers (plus 13 Jbeta primers). Assay: immunoSEQ multiplex PCR; the TCRdb copy retains only in-frame clones and omits some. The sample shows about 110,000 clones, about 85% of them seen only once. Input material: PBMCs. These receptors were obtained from a man between 50 and 59 years old in good health and CMV-seronegative.

The genes are TRBV7-8 and TRBJ1-2; 9 bases line up with TRBD1. CDR3 size: 14 residues. Trimming took 5 bases from V and 7 from J; bases not matched to a gene: 8. Germline loops: CDR1 SGHVS, CDR2 FQNEAQ. CDR3 DNA sequence: TGTGCCAGCAGCCCCCTACAGGGGGCAGGTGGCTACACCTTC. This translates into CASSPLQGAGGYTF.

V gene TRBV25-1 combines with J gene TRBJ2-1; D is ambiguous. Germline lookup yields CDR1 MGHDK and CDR2 SYGVNS. V was trimmed by 5 bases and J by 12 bases, leaving 20 bases between them. The CDR3 contains 14 residues. The DNA of the CDR3 is TGTGCCAGCAGTCCTCGCCGTATTGGAGCTGGGCAGTTCTTC. As protein: CASSPRRIGAGQFF.

This chain connects TRBV30 to TRBJ1-1; maybe TRBD1 (5 bases). In germline, CDR1 is GTSNPN, CDR2 SVGIG (reference sequence). The CDR3 extends over 13 amino acids. Deletions cut 0 bases from V and 2 bases from J, with 7 bases between. The CDR3 loop is CAWSVGANTEAFF. CDR3 coding DNA: TGTGCCTGGAGTGTAGGGGCTAACACTGAAGCTTTCTTT. The full variable domain, rest sourced from reference TRBV30 and TRBJ1-1, is SQTIHQWPATLVQPVGSPLSLECTVEGTSNPNLYWYRQAAGRGLQLLFYSVGIGQISSEVPQNLSASRPQDRQFILSSKKLLLSDSGFYLCAWSVGANTEAFFGQGTRLTVV.

The chain employs TRBV21-1 and TRBJ2-5; the listed D gene, TRBD1, was not tested against the DNA. TRBV21-1 is noted as a pseudogene. The CDR3 runs 12 residues. The CDR3 nucleotides are TGTGCCAGCAGGCAGGGGAAAGAGACCCAGTACTTC. Amino acid sequence: CASRQGKETQYF.

CDR3 DNA sequence: TGTGCCAGCAGCTCACCAACTGGGGGGGTGAACACTGAAGCTTTCTTT. Translation gives CASSSPTGGVNTEAFF. This rearrangement joins TRBV5-4 to TRBJ1-1, with a weak D call TRBD1 (5 bases). The CDR3 is 16 amino acids. Trimming removed 3 bases from V and 0 bases from J, with 15 bases in between. Germline V CDR1 and CDR2: SGHNT, YYREEE (reference sequence).

The chain couples TRBV30 to TRBJ1-2; a weak D match, TRBD1 (5 bases). V was cut by 5 bases and J by 0 bases, with 13 bases left in between. This CDR3 comprises 14 residues. Germline values: CDR1 GTSNPN, CDR2 SVGIG (reference sequence). CDR3 coding DNA: TGTGCCTGGTCCCTCGTGGGGCCTAACTATGGCTACACCTTC. It is translated as CAWSLVGPNYGYTF.

This clone showed up just a few times. The chain joins TRBV5-6 to TRBJ1-1; D possibly corresponds to TRBD1 (6 bases). The V and J ends lost 4 bases and 5 bases respectively, with 15 bases between them. The CDR3 contains 14 residues. Looked up from germline, CDR1 is SGHDT and CDR2 is YYEEEE. In DNA, the CDR3 is TGTGCCAGCAGCCCGGGCGGGAGGGGGACTGAAGCTTTCTTT. Its translation: CASSPGGRGTEAFF.

The gene calls are TRBV28 and TRBJ1-2, with D possibly matching TRBD1 (5 bases). This CDR3 contains 13 residues. Germline V gene data show CDR1 as MDHEN and CDR2 as SYDVKM. V was clipped by 1 base and J by 8 bases, with 11 bases between them. In DNA form, the CDR3 reads TGTGCCAGCAGTTTATTGGGGGGGTGGGGCTACACCTTC. Its protein product is CASSLLGGWGYTF.

This chain uses TRBV28 with TRBJ2-3; possible D gene TRBD2, 7 bases. Germline loops: CDR1 MDHEN, CDR2 SYDVKM. This CDR3 spans 13 amino acids. The V end was cut by 6 bases, the J end by 5 bases, with 12 bases between. This chain's CDR3 is CASSRGGGDTQYF. The CDR3 DNA reads TGTGCCAGCAGCAGGGGCGGGGGAGATACGCAGTATTTT.

This chain joins TRBV21-1 and TRBJ1-2. TRBV21-1 is deemed a pseudogene. The CDR3 consists of 13 residues. This CDR3 reads CASSKKGGNGYTF. The DNA of the CDR3 is TGTGCCAGCAGCAAAAAAGGAGGGAATGGCTACACCTTC.

V usage is TRBV5-6 and J usage is TRBJ2-3, with a weak D call TRBD1 (5 bases). CDR1 and CDR2 (germline): SGHDT, YYEEEE. The CDR3 runs 14 residues. Trimming cost V 2 bases and J 1 base, with 8 bases left between them. The CDR3 loop is CASSFPGRTDTQYF. DNA for the CDR3: TGTGCCAGCAGCTTCCCAGGGCGCACAGATACGCAGTATTTT. The full variable domain, its missing parts supplied by reference TRBV5-6 and TRBJ2-3, is DAGVTQSPTHLIKTRGQQVTLRCSPKSGHDTVSWYQQALGQGPQFIFQYYEEEERQRGNFPDRFSGHQFPNYSSELNVNALLLGDSALYLCASSFPGRTDTQYFGPGTRLTVL.

The table lists this clone with a count of one. This chain joins TRBV29-1 and TRBJ2-3, with 8 bases fitting TRBD2. CDR1 is SQVTM and CDR2 is ANQGSEA in the germline V gene. The CDR3 is 15 residues long. Trimming cost V 4 bases and J 4 bases; bases outside gene matches: 10. For the CDR3, the DNA is TGCAGCGTTGTAGTTGCTGGACTAGCAGCAGATACGCAGTATTTT. This gives the protein CSVVVAGLAADTQYF.

V is TRBV5-1 and J is TRBJ2-5; 13 positions agree with TRBD2. From germline, CDR1 is SGHRS and CDR2 YFSETQ. The CDR3 length is 19 residues. Trimming removed 1 base from V and 4 bases from J; junction bases left unmatched: 13. In DNA form, the CDR3 reads TGCGCCAGCAGCTTGACCGGGACTAGCGGGACTGTCAGGTCAGAGACCCAGTACTTC. This translates into CASSLTGTSGTVRSETQYF.

The V call is TRBV7-3, the J call TRBJ2-2, with D perhaps TRBD2 (6 bases). Trimming stripped 1 base from V and 5 bases from J, with 14 bases between. In germline, CDR1 is SGHTA, CDR2 FQGTGA. CDR3 length: 16 residues. CDR3 sequence reads: CASSLMGSGVTGELFF. Here the CDR3 DNA reads TGTGCCAGCAGCTTAATGGGATCGGGGGTAACCGGGGAGCTGTTTTTT. The entire variable domain, with the rest obtained from reference TRBV7-3 and TRBJ2-2, is as follows: GAGVSQTPSNKVTEKGKYVELRCDPISGHTALYWYRQSLGQGPEFLIYFQGTGAADDSGLPNDRFFAVRPEGSVSTLKIQRTERGDSAVYLCASSLMGSGVTGELFFGEGSRLTVL.

The rearrangement links TRBV6-4 to TRBJ2-1; perhaps TRBD2 as D (6 bases). This CDR3 spans 15 amino acids. Trimming removed 4 bases at V and 0 bases at J, with 10 bases between. Germline loops: CDR1 MRHNA, CDR2 SNTAGT. Written as DNA, the CDR3 is TGTGCCAGCAGTGTTTTGCGGGGCTCCTACAATGAGCAGTTCTTC. It translates to CASSVLRGSYNEQFF.